This T cell receptor (beta chain) is drawn from a study of cytomegalovirus exposure and HLA in healthy donors. CDR1 is MNHEY, CDR2 SVGAGI, per germline. There are 14 residues in the CDR3. With 4 bases clipped from V and 7 bases from J, the junction kept 5 bases outside the gene matches. In the case of this clone: Its antigen is undetermined.

General observations from the study: Reports state that TCR beta sequences accurately predicted most subjects' HLA-A and HLA-B alleles. In a later analysis, a missense DCLRE1C variant was linked to TCR beta V- and J-gene trimming. Equally common other TCR beta chains were less clonally expanded than HLA-associated ones, a later analysis found.

Healthy bone marrow donors supplied every sample. The primer mix had 60 Vbeta and 13 Jbeta primers. Assay: immunoSEQ multiplex PCR; the TCRdb copy retains only in-frame clones and omits some. Of roughly 98,000 clones listed, over 70% are singletons. The genes are TRBV6-5 and TRBJ2-2; 8 bases align to TRBD1. The clonotype comes from a man younger than 30 in good health and CMV-seropositive. Sequences were obtained from PBMCs. CDR3 coding DNA: TGTGCCAGCAGTTCCCAGGGGGCAGGCGGGGAGCTGTTTTTT. This codes for CASSSQGAGGELFF.